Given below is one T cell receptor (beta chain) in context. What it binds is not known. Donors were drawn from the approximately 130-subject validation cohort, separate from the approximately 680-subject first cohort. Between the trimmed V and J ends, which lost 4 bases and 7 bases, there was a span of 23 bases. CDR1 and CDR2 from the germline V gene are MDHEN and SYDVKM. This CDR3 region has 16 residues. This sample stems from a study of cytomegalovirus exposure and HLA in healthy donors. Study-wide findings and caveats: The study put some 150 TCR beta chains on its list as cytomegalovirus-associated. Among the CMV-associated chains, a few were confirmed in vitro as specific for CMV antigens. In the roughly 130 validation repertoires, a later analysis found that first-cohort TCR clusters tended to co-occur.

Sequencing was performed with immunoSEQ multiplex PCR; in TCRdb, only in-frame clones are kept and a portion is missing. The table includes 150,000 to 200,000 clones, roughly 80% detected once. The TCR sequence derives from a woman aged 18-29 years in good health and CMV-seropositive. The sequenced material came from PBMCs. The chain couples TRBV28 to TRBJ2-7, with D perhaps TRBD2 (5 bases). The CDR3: CASSSALGVGRREQYF. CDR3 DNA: TGTGCCAGCAGTTCAGCCCTCGGGGTAGGACGACGGGAGCAGTACTTC.